This T cell receptor (beta chain) was recorded in a study of PD-L1 blockade in urothelial cancer. On the study more broadly: Between 0 and 3 prior chemotherapy regimens had been given to patients. After treatment start, blood was analyzed at 3 weeks (second dose) and at 6 weeks.

The table lists this clone with many counts. Regarding time point: peripheral blood 6 weeks after treatment start. The germline V gene has CDR1 SGHRS and CDR2 YFSETQ. The trim removed 1 base at V and 9 bases at J, leaving 8 bases unmatched. The CDR3 contains 16 residues. Profiled with immunoSEQ multiplex PCR; TCRdb holds only in-frame clones, not every one. Among roughly 100,000 clones listed, roughly 83% were seen once. The receptor's source is a man between 65 and 80 years old with urothelial cancer. The chain has TRBV5-1 and TRBJ2-1; 12 positions match TRBD1. The starting material was PBMCs, obtained around atezolizumab (anti-PD-L1) treatment. CDR3 region: CASSLSWDRGLGEQFF. The DNA of the CDR3 is TGCGCCAGCAGCTTGTCATGGGACAGGGGGCTGGGTGAGCAGTTCTTC.